Listed below are T cell receptor beta chains from one sample, sequenced in a study of blood T cell repertoires in COVID-19. Data came from immunoSEQ multiplex PCR; TCRdb stores just in-frame clones and leaves some out. The sample holds 150,000 to 200,000 clones, approximately 82% seen once. Material for sequencing was peripheral blood. Every receptor here comes from a woman older than 75 with acute or convalescent COVID-19. Each CDR3 is given with its conserved first and last residue. The D gene is left open where the match is weak. Expanded clones get a size class; other rows say once, few or many, or leave the size out.

V	D	J	size	DNA	CDR3
TRBV9	TRBD1	TRBJ2-4	few	TGTGCCAGCAGCGAGGGGAGAGGTGGACAGGGGAAAAACATTCAGTACTTC	CASSEGRGGQGKNIQYF
TRBV6-5	-	TRBJ2-5	-	TGTGCCAGCAGTCCAGGGGGGGAGACCCAGTACTTC	CASSPGGETQYF
TRBV2	TRBD2	TRBJ2-7	once	TGTGCCAGCAGTGTGGGACTAGCGGGCCGCTCCTACGAGCAGTACTTC	CASSVGLAGRSYEQYF
TRBV28	TRBD2	TRBJ2-7	-	TGTGCCAGCAGTTCTAGCGGGAGGGACGAGCAGTACTTC	CASSSSGRDEQYF
TRBV6-4	TRBD1	TRBJ1-5	few	TGTGCCAGCAGAGGCCGGGACAGGGGTAATCAGCCCCAGCATTTT	CASRGRDRGNQPQHF
TRBV6-6	TRBD1	TRBJ1-5	-	TGTGCCAGCAGGTACGACAGGGGGGGGAGTCAGCCCCAGCATTTT	CASRYDRGGSQPQHF
TRBV2	TRBD1	TRBJ1-1	-	TGTGCCATGCGGGACAGGAACACTGAAGCTTTCTTT	CAMRDRNTEAFF
TRBV27	TRBD1	TRBJ2-7	-	TGTGCCAGCAGTAATGGGAGGACAGGGAGCTCCTACGAGCAGTACTTC	CASSNGRTGSSYEQYF
TRBV11-2	-	TRBJ2-1	-	TGTGCCAGCAGCTTAGCCCCGTGGGGAGACCCCACAGACAATGAGCAGTTCTTC	CASSLAPWGDPTDNEQFF
TRBV4-2	-	TRBJ1-1	-	TGTGCCAGTGGGGGCGCGAGGACAACTGAAGCTTTCTTT	CASGGARTTEAFF
TRBV30	-	TRBJ2-7	few	TGTGCCTGGAGTGTACTACCCGCTGATGGGCAGTACTTC	CAWSVLPADGQYF
TRBV10-3	TRBD1	TRBJ2-2	-	TGTGCCATCAGTGCGGGACAGTCGAACACCGGGGAGCTGTTTTTT	CAISAGQSNTGELFF
TRBV3-1/TRBV3-2	TRBD1	TRBJ1-1	-	TGTGCCAGCAGCCTAGGACAGGGGGGCACTGAAGCTTTCTTT	CASSLGQGGTEAFF
TRBV7-9	TRBD1	TRBJ1-4	once	TGTGCCAGCAGCTCACCGACAGGGAAGAATGAAAAACTGTTTTTT	CASSSPTGKNEKLFF
TRBV30	-	TRBJ2-7	-	TGTGCCTGGAAGGATAGCGGTCCCAAACCCGAGCAGTACTTC	CAWKDSGPKPEQYF
TRBV6-1	-	TRBJ1-5	-	TGTGCCAGCAGTGAAGCGGGGGGGGCCAGTCAGCCCCAGCATTTT	CASSEAGGASQPQHF
TRBV27	-	TRBJ1-2	-	TGTGCCAGCAGTTTATCAATAGGGAGGGGAGGGCTCGACGGCTACACCTTC	CASSLSIGRGGLDGYTF
TRBV7-2	TRBD1	TRBJ1-2	-	TGTGCCAGCAGCCGCCGGGCGACAGGGGCAGGAGGCTACACCTTC	CASSRRATGAGGYTF
TRBV5-1	TRBD1	TRBJ1-4	-	TGCGCCAGCAGTCCGGTAGGGGGCTTGGGGGAAAAACTGTTTTTT	CASSPVGGLGEKLFF
TRBV11-3	TRBD1	TRBJ2-6	-	TGTGCCAGCAGCTTGAGGGACAGGGTCACGGGGGGGGCCAACGTCCTGACTTTC	CASSLRDRVTGGANVLTF
TRBV5-1	TRBD2	TRBJ2-1	-	TGCGCCAGCAGCCCCCCTAGCGGAATCAATGAGCAGTTCTTC	CASSPPSGINEQFF
TRBV7-9	-	TRBJ1-6	-	TGTGCCAGCAGCTTAAACAGCAATTCACCCCTCCACTTT	CASSLNSNSPLHF
TRBV7-9	TRBD1	TRBJ2-2	-	TGTGCCAGCAGCCTAATACCCCCGGACAGGGGAGAAACCGGGGAGCTGTTTTTT	CASSLIPPDRGETGELFF
TRBV10-2	TRBD1	TRBJ2-3	-	TGCGCCAGCAGTGGACTCCGGGGACAGGATCGCACAGATACGCAGTATTTT	CASSGLRGQDRTDTQYF
TRBV7-2	TRBD2	TRBJ2-1	many	TGTGCCAGCACCCCAGCGGGAGTTTTCAATGAGCAGTTCTTC	CASTPAGVFNEQFF
TRBV5-4	TRBD2	TRBJ2-7	-	TGTGCCAGCAGCGAAGGAGCGGGAGTCATCTACGAGCAGTACTTC	CASSEGAGVIYEQYF
TRBV2	-	TRBJ2-1	-	TGTGCCAGCAGTGAGTCCTCGCGATGGTTCTTC	CASSESSRWFF